The 5 T cell receptor beta chains given below trace back to one sample, sequenced in a study of blood T cell repertoires in COVID-19 (TCRdb year 2020). The library was prepared using the immunoSEQ multiplex PCR assay. TCRdb limited this immuneACCESS table to in-frame rearrangements with V and J called. A share of clones is missing; checked studies link under half to unresolved V genes, and the rest is unexplained. Counted in this sample were 200,000 or so clones; 88% of them appeared once. The ten largest clones take up around 1.6% of the sample. The sample was peripheral blood. The receptors were sampled from a man in his sixties or seventies with acute or convalescent COVID-19.

The genes are TRBV2 and TRBJ2-1; 11 bases align to TRBD2. There are 15 residues in the CDR3. Germline V CDR1 and CDR2: SNHLY, FYNNEI. J gave up 6 bases and V 7 bases, and 8 bases lay outside the gene matches. The CDR3 loop reads CASNLLAGVTNEQFF. CDR3 nucleotides: TGTGCCAGCAATCTACTAGCGGGAGTTACCAATGAGCAGTTCTTC.

The V and J genes are TRBV5-6 and TRBJ2-1; D is possibly TRBD2 (6 bases). The germline gives CDR1 SGHDT, CDR2 YYEEEE. Trimming removed 0 bases from V and 4 bases from J, with 11 bases in between. This CDR3 contains 15 residues. The CDR3 DNA sequence: TGTGCCAGCAGCTTGGTTAGCGGTAATTACAATGAGCAGTTCTTC. This encodes CASSLVSGNYNEQFF.

V and J are TRBV29-1 and TRBJ1-1; 8 bases fit TRBD1. Unmatched junction bases numbered 10, after V lost 7 bases and J lost 0 bases. This CDR3 has 15 residues. CDR1 and CDR2 (germline): SQVTM, ANQGSEA. CDR3 bases: TGCAGCGCCTACCCAATGGACAGGGTGAACACTGAAGCTTTCTTT. Translated, it gives CSAYPMDRVNTEAFF. The entire variable domain, with the rest obtained from reference TRBV29-1 and TRBJ1-1, is as follows: SAVISQKPSRDICQRGTSLTIQCQVDSQVTMMFWYRQQPGQSLTLIATANQGSEATYESGFVIDKFPISRPNLTFSTLTVSNMSPEDSSIYLCSAYPMDRVNTEAFFGQGTRLTVV.

CDR3 amino acids: CASSLGAGEKLFF. CDR3 bases: TGTGCCAGCAGCTTGGGGGCAGGTGAAAAACTGTTTTTT. The V and J genes are TRBV5-4 and TRBJ1-4; D remains unclear. The CDR3 is made up of 13 amino acids. The V and J ends lost 0 bases and 7 bases respectively, with 7 bases between them. The germline CDR1 and CDR2 sequences are SGHNT and YYREEE (reference sequence).

This chain uses TRBV6-1 with TRBJ1-5; 7 positions match TRBD1. The CDR3 has 16 amino acids. V trimming: 8 bases; J trimming: 0 bases; junction bases outside the gene matches: 10. The germline V gene encodes CDR1 MNHNS and CDR2 SASEGT. The DNA for the CDR3 is TGTGCCAGCCGTGGGGGGACAGCCTCTAGCAATCAGCCCCAGCATTTT. Its protein product is CASRGGTASSNQPQHF.